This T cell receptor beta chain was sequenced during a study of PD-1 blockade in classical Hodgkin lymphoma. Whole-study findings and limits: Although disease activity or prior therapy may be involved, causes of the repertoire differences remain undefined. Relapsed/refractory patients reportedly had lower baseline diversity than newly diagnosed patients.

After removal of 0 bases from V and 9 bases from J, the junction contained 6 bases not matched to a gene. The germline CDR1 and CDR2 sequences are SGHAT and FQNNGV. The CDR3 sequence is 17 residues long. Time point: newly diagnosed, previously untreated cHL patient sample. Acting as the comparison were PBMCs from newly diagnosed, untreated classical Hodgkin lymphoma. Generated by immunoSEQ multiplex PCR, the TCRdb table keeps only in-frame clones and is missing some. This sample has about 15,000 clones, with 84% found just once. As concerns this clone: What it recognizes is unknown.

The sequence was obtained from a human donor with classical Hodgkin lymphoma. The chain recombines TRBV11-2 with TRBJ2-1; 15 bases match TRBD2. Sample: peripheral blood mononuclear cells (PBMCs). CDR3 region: CASSLDGRTSGRVEQFF. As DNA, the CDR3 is TGTGCCAGCAGCTTAGACGGTCGGACTAGCGGGAGGGTTGAGCAGTTCTTC.